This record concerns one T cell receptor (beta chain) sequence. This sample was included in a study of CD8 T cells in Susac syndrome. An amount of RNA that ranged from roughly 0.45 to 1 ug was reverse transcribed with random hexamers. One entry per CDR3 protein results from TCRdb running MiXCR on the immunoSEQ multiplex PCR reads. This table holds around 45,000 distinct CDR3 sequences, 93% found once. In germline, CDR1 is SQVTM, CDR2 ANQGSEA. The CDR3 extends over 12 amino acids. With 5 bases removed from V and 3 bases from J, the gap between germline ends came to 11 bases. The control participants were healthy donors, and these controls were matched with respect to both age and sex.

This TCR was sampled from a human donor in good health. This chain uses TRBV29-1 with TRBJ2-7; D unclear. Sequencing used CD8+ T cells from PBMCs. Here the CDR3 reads CSVRVGNYEQYF. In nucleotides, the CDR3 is TGCAGCGTTCGAGTGGGAAACTACGAGCAGTACTTC.